A single sample is the source of the 3 T cell receptor beta chains below, sequenced in a study of blood T cells in healthy people across ages (dated by TCRdb to between 2014 and 2017). Library creation used 5' RACE. Sequencing instrument: Illumina HiSeq 2500. A second 7 to 11 cycle PCR used a sample-barcoded 5' primer and a J-beta primer mix. Starting from the raw public reads, TCRdb applied fastp trimming at Q25, assembled clones with MiXCR and retained in-frame beta chains. CDR3 protein sequences are deduplicated, and each keeps its most common genes and DNA. This sample is represented by some 1 million distinct CDR3 sequences; around 43% of them were singletons. The top ten constitute approximately 19% of the sample. Sequencing used blood. The receptors originated from a woman aged 60 to 75 in good health.

The V call is TRBV25-1, the J call TRBJ2-5, with D perhaps TRBD1 or TRBD2 (5 bases each). Germline V gives CDR1 MGHDK, CDR2 SYGVNS. V shed 2 bases and J shed 5 bases, with 18 bases lying between them. The CDR3 runs 16 residues. The CDR3 is CASSERLGIGDETQYF. The CDR3 DNA follows: TGTGCCAGCAGTGAAAGATTGGGGATAGGGGACGAGACCCAGTACTTC.

As for this clonotype: An end of the junction does not agree with germline; a read error may underlie this. The chain couples TRBV7-9 to TRBJ2-1; 9 bases map to TRBD2. Germline CDR1 SEHNR, CDR2 FQNEAQ (reference sequence). The CDR3 totals 15 residues. The CDR3 DNA reads TGTCCCAGCAGCTTAATTGCTAGCGGGAAAAATGAGCAGTTCTTC. This encodes CPSSLIASGKNEQFF.

The V call is TRBV6-5, the J call TRBJ2-7; 7 bases fit TRBD2. CDR1 is MNHEY, CDR2 SVGAGI, per germline. The CDR3 runs to 13 residues. J gave up 0 bases and V 9 bases, and 5 bases lay outside the gene matches. This CDR3 reads CASRTSASYEQYF. CDR3 DNA: TGTGCCAGTCGCACTAGCGCCTCCTACGAGCAGTACTTC.